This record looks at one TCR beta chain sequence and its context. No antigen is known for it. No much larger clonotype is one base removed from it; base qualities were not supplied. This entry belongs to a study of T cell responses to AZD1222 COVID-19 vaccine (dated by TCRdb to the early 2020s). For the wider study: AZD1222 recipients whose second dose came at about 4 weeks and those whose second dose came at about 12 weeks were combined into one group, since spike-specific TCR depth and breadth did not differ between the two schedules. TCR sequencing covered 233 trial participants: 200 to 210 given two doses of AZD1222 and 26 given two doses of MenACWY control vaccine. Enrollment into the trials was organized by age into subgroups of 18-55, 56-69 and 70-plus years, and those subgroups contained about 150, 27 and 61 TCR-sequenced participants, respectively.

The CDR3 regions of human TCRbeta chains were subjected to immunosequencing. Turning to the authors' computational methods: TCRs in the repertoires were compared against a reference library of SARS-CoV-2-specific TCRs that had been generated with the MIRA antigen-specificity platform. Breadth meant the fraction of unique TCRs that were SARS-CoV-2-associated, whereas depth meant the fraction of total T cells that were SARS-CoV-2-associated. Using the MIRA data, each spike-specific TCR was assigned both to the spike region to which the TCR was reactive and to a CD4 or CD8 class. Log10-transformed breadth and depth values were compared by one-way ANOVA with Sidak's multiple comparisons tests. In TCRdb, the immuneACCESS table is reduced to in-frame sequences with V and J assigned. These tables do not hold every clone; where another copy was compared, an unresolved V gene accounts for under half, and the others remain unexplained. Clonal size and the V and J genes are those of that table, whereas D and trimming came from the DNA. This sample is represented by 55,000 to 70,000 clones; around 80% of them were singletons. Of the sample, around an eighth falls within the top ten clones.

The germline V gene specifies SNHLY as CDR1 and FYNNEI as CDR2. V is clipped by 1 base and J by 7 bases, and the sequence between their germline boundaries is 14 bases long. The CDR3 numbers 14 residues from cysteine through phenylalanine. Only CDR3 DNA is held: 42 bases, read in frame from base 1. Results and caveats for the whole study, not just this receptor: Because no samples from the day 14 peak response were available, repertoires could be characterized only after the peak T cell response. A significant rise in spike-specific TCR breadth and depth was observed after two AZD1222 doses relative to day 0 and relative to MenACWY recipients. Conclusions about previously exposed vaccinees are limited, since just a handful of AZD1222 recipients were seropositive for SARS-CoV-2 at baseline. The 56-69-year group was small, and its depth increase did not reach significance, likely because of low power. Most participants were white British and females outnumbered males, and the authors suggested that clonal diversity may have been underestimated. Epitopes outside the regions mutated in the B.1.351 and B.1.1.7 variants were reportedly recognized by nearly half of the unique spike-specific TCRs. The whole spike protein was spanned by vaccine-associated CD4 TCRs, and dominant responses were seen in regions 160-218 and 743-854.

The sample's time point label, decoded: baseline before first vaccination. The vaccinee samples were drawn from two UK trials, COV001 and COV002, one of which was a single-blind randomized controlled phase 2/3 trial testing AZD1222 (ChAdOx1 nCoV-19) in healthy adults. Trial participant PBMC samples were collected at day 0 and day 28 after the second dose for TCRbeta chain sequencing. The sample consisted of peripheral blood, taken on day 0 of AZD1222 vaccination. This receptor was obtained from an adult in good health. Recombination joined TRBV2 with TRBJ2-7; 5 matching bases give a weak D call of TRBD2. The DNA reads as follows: TGTGCCAGCAGTGAAGTTAGGAGGTTTTGGGAGCAGTACTTC. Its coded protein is CASSEVRRFWEQYF.